This T cell receptor beta chain was sequenced in a study of post-analysis software for immune sequencing data. General study results and limits: Compared with controls, patients had more of 4 to 6 TRBV segments, including TRBV5-6, TRBV5-1 and TRBV20-1. Significantly lower normalized Chao1 diversity was seen in multiple sclerosis patients than in controls.

The germline V and J ends were trimmed by 4 bases and 4 bases, with 10 bases remaining between them. The germline gives CDR1 SQVTM, CDR2 ANQGSEA. CDR3 size: 12 residues. Incorporated into the TCR beta cDNA libraries were unique molecular identifiers, which served to reduce PCR and sequencing biases. One entry per CDR3 protein results from TCRdb running MiXCR on the PCR reads. The table lists about half a million distinct CDR3 sequences, approximately 31% of them singletons. This clonotype occurred many times. Antigen specificity is unknown. The chain joins TRBV29-1 to TRBJ1-2; D remains ambiguous. The sequence was collected from a girl aged 2-17 years with multiple sclerosis. The sequencing input was blood. CDR3 nucleotide sequence: TGCAGCGTTGGGGGTGCCGGCTATGGCTACACCTTC. It specifies CSVGGAGYGYTF.